This is a list of T cell receptor beta chains from one sample in a study of response to subunit inactivated influenza vaccine. TCRdb recomputed calls from the RT-PCR reads with MiXCR, one row per CDR3 protein. The profile shows a few hundred thousand distinct CDR3 sequences, 12% to 15% of them singletons. The input for sequencing was PBMCs from blood, taken approximately 12 days after vaccination. The source of these receptors is a man aged 45-60 years who received an inactivated influenza vaccine. Each CDR3 is given with its conserved first and last residue. Fields, in order: clone size, D gene, J gene, V gene, CDR3 protein, CDR3 DNA. The D gene is left open where the match is weak. Size values are once, few and many counts, or a class for expanded clones, and some rows have none.

- | TRBD1 | TRBJ2-3 | TRBV3-1 | CASSQPTRTGSTDTQYF | TGTGCCAGCAGCCAACCTACGAGGACAGGGAGCACAGATACGCAGTATTTT
once | - | TRBJ2-3 | TRBV18 | CASSPLGGLVDTQYF | TGTGCCAGCTCACCACTCGGGGGATTAGTAGATACGCAGTATTTT
- | - | TRBJ2-7 | TRBV4-1 | CASSQEGPLHYEQYF | TGCGCCAGCAGCCAAGAAGGCCCACTACACTACGAGCAGTACTTC
- | TRBD1 | TRBJ1-1 | TRBV2 | CASSGFGRGDTEAFF | TGTGCCAGCAGTGGTTTCGGCAGGGGGGACACTGAAGCTTTCTTT
few | - | TRBJ2-2 | TRBV13 | CASSLGGLSGTAGELFF | TGTGCCAGCAGCCTAGGGGGATTAAGCGGGACCGCCGGGGAGCTGTTTTTT
few | - | TRBJ2-2 | TRBV12-3/TRBV12-4 | CASSLRYSSPNTGELFF | TGTGCCAGCAGTTTGAGATACAGCAGCCCGAACACCGGGGAGCTGTTTTTT
- | - | TRBJ2-5 | TRBV2 | CASSEGFYRQETQYF | TGTGCCAGCAGTGAAGGTTTTTACAGGCAAGAGACCCAGTACTTC
few | - | TRBJ2-7 | TRBV6-2/TRBV6-3 | CASSYLGQIFYEQYF | TGTGCCAGCAGTTACCTCGGACAGATATTTTACGAGCAGTACTTC
- | TRBD1 | TRBJ2-7 | TRBV4-2 | CASSQDHQGAEQYF | TGTGCCAGCAGCCAAGACCACCAGGGGGCCGAGCAGTACTTC
many | - | TRBJ2-4 | TRBV4-1 | CASSQGTSYIQYF | TGCGCCAGCAGCCAAGGGACGTCGTACATTCAGTACTTC
few | - | TRBJ2-5 | TRBV20-1 | CSARDRGRTWRGQYF | TGCAGTGCTAGAGATAGAGGCAGGACGTGGCGTGGCCAGTACTTC
- | TRBD2 | TRBJ2-3 | TRBV28 | CASSSPGGPPDTQYF | TGTGCCAGCAGTTCCCCGGGGGGGCCCCCAGATACGCAGTATTTT
few | TRBD1 | TRBJ1-1 | TRBV28 | CASSPGGRNTEAFF | TGTGCCAGCAGTCCAGGGGGCCGGAACACTGAAGCTTTCTTT
few | TRBD2 | TRBJ2-7 | TRBV5-1 | CASSGGSGIDEQYF | TGCGCCAGCAGCGGTGGTAGCGGGATCGACGAGCAGTACTTC
few | - | TRBJ1-2 | TRBV28 | CASSTAGGFIHGYTF | TGTGCCAGCAGTACCGCGGGGGGCTTTATTCATGGCTACACCTTC
- | TRBD2 | TRBJ2-1 | TRBV12-3/TRBV12-4 | CASSSPGTSNEQFF | TGTGCCAGCAGTTCGCCCGGGACTAGCAATGAGCAGTTCTTC
- | TRBD2 | TRBJ2-2 | TRBV28 | CASSLRAGDTGELFF | TGTGCCAGCAGTTTAAGAGCGGGAGACACCGGGGAGCTGTTTTTT
- | TRBD2 | TRBJ2-4 | TRBV7-2 | CASSLGGGASNIQYF | TGTGCCAGCAGCTTGGGCGGGGGGGCCTCTAACATTCAGTACTTC
- | - | TRBJ1-1 | TRBV30 | CAWSVPDRMNTEAFF | TGTGCCTGGAGTGTACCTGACAGGATGAACACTGAAGCTTTCTTT
many | - | TRBJ2-7 | TRBV11-2 | CASSLGAAYEQYF | TGTGCCAGCAGCTTAGGGGCAGCCTACGAGCAGTACTTC
- | TRBD1 | TRBJ2-1 | TRBV19 | CASSESGTGLYNEQFF | TGTGCCAGTAGTGAATCCGGGACAGGCCTATACAATGAGCAGTTCTTC
- | TRBD2 | TRBJ2-7 | TRBV7-9 | CASSSKKGAGEGYEQYF | TGTGCCAGCAGCTCGAAAAAGGGAGCGGGAGAGGGATACGAGCAGTACTTC
few | TRBD1 | TRBJ2-7 | TRBV10-3 | CAISMTGDYEQYF | TGTGCCATCAGTATGACAGGGGACTACGAGCAGTACTTC
few | TRBD1 | TRBJ2-1 | TRBV5-6 | CASSSFSEGQGGYNEQFF | TGTGCCAGCAGCTCCTTCTCCGAGGGACAGGGGGGATACAATGAGCAGTTCTTC
few | - | TRBJ2-7 | TRBV27 | CASSSRDTGSYEQYF | TGTGCCAGCAGTTCCCGTGACACCGGCTCCTACGAGCAGTACTTC
few | TRBD2 | TRBJ2-2 | TRBV20-1 | CSAKRGGALGELFF | TGCAGTGCAAAACGCGGGGGGGCCCTGGGGGAGCTGTTTTTT
- | - | TRBJ1-1 | TRBV15 | CATSRALGAYTEAFF | TGTGCCACCAGCAGAGCTCTAGGGGCGTACACTGAAGCTTTCTTT
many | - | TRBJ1-5 | TRBV15 | CATSNARVNQPQHF | TGTGCCACCAGCAACGCCAGGGTAAATCAGCCCCAGCATTTT
- | - | TRBJ2-2 | TRBV18 | CASSGRDETTGELFF | TGTGCCAGCTCAGGAAGGGACGAGACCACCGGGGAGCTGTTTTTT
few | - | TRBJ1-2 | TRBV12-3/TRBV12-4 | CASRETTGYGYTF | TGTGCCAGCAGAGAGACAACAGGATATGGCTACACCTTC
- | TRBD2 | TRBJ2-1 | TRBV4-1 | CASSQDWTSGYNEQFF | TGCGCCAGCAGCCAGGACTGGACTAGCGGATACAATGAGCAGTTCTTC
- | - | TRBJ1-3 | TRBV7-2 | CASSLALRGAGNTIYF | TGTGCCAGCAGCTTAGCGCTAAGGGGAGCTGGAAACACCATATATTTT
many | TRBD1 | TRBJ2-5 | TRBV30 | CAWSNDRGQETQYF | TGTGCCTGGAGTAACGACAGGGGACAAGAGACCCAGTACTTC
- | TRBD2 | TRBJ2-3 | TRBV25-1 | CASSDPSGRDADTQYF | TGTGCCAGCAGTGACCCCAGCGGGAGGGATGCAGATACGCAGTATTTT
- | TRBD2 | TRBJ2-3 | TRBV6-5 | CASRSIGLAGTDTQYF | TGTGCCAGCAGATCAATCGGACTAGCGGGCACAGATACGCAGTATTTT